This record concerns one TCR beta chain sequence. Its target is unknown. Sequencing used immunoSEQ multiplex PCR; TCRdb keeps in-frame clones, though not all of them. The sample shows fewer than 1.6 million clones, about 98.5% of them seen only once. Germline V lookup: CDR1 SNHLY, CDR2 FYNNEI. This CDR3 is built from 13 residues. This sample is drawn from a study of shared clonotypes between healthy human individuals. Free of recent acute infections or vaccinations, the donors were healthy HIV-negative adults. Study findings and constraints: Naive CD4 clonotype sharing across several donors was about 5%.

The chain carries TRBV2 and TRBJ1-5; 11 bases match TRBD1. The sample taken for sequencing was naive CD4+ T cells sorted from blood. Stated subset: CD45RA+ positively selected. This TCR was recovered from a man younger than 40 in good health. CDR3 sequence (DNA): TGTGCGACGGGGGACAGGGGGTATCAGCCCCAGCATTTT. Amino acid sequence: CATGDRGYQPQHF.